A single sample is the source of the 18 T cell receptor beta chains below, sequenced in a study of shared clonotypes between healthy human individuals. The assay was immunoSEQ multiplex PCR, and TCRdb's table has in-frame clones only and misses some. The top ten clones hold more than 0.35% of a sample with some 2.4 million clones, 93% of them seen once. Source material: naive CD4+ T cells from PBMCs. Regarding subset: CD45RA+ positively selected. The receptors come from a man aged 18 to 29 in good health. Some clones in this sample may be carry-over from other donors' samples.

This chain connects TRBV27 to TRBJ1-5; unclear D gene. V was pared by 3 bases and J by 6 bases, with 9 bases between. The CDR3 has 13 amino acids. Germline V gene data show CDR1 as MNHEY and CDR2 as SMNVEV (reference sequence). The CDR3 loop is CASSFTRIQPQHF. The CDR3, as DNA: TGTGCCAGCAGTTTCACAAGGATTCAGCCCCAGCATTTT.

This clone was picked up one time. The chain links TRBV7-3 to TRBJ1-1; D possibly corresponds to TRBD1 (6 bases). This CDR3 has 14 residues. Germline lookup yields CDR1 SGHTA and CDR2 FQGTGA. Deletions cut 5 bases from V and 2 bases from J, with 12 bases between. The CDR3 loop reads CASSPQQGNTEAFF. DNA for the CDR3: TGTGCCAGCAGCCCTCAACAGGGTAACACTGAAGCTTTCTTT. Variable domain in full (rest from reference TRBV7-3 and TRBJ1-1): GAGVSQTPSNKVTEKGKYVELRCDPISGHTALYWYRQSLGQGPEFLIYFQGTGAADDSGLPNDRFFAVRPEGSVSTLKIQRTERGDSAVYLCASSPQQGNTEAFFGQGTRLTVV.

This chain connects TRBV30 to TRBJ2-4; D is perhaps TRBD1 or TRBD2 (5 bases each). This CDR3 spans 12 amino acids. Germline CDR1 is GTSNPN and CDR2 is SVGIG (reference sequence). V was trimmed by 3 bases and J by 13 bases, leaving 16 bases between them. The CDR3 nucleotides read TGTGCCTGGAGCCGAGGGGCTGCCCCACAGTACTTC. Translating gives CAWSRGAAPQYF.

CDR3 in DNA: TGTGCCAGCAGTTACTCTATCAGGGCTACTGAAGCTTTCTTT. Its translation is CASSYSIRATEAFF. The rearrangement joins TRBV6-5 to TRBJ1-1; a weak D match, TRBD1 (5 bases). Germline CDR1 is MNHEY and CDR2 is SVGAGI. Trimming cost V 0 bases and J 5 bases, with 10 bases left between them. The CDR3 runs 14 residues.

In regard to this clone: Other nucleotide sequences from this sample produce the same CDR3. This chain uses TRBV5-6 with TRBJ1-6; 7 bases line up with TRBD1. Germline V gives CDR1 SGHDT, CDR2 YYEEEE. The CDR3 runs to 15 residues. V shed 0 bases and J 4 bases; nucleotides not matched to a gene: 1. The CDR3 nucleotides are TGTGCCAGCAGCTTGGACAGGGGTTATAATTCACCCCTCCACTTT. It is translated as CASSLDRGYNSPLHF.

The chain recombines TRBV7-3 with TRBJ2-5; 9 bases match TRBD1. Germline CDR1 and CDR2: SGHTA and FQGTGA. This CDR3 spans 16 amino acids. V lost 5 bases, J lost 5 bases, and 12 bases stayed unmatched. CDR3 loop: CASSIGQGNVPETQYF. The CDR3 nucleotides read TGTGCCAGCAGCATAGGACAGGGGAATGTTCCTGAGACCCAGTACTTC.

J is TRBJ1-5 and V is TRBV23-1; D gene uncertain. TRBV23-1 is recorded as an ORF, its role being uncertain. The V and J ends lost 4 bases and 0 bases respectively, with 4 bases between them. The CDR3 consists of 13 residues. The CDR3 reads CASSRDSNQPQHF. CDR3 DNA sequence: TGCGCCAGCAGTCGGGATAGCAATCAGCCCCAGCATTTT.

This chain joins TRBV2 and TRBJ2-7, with 8 bases lining up with TRBD1. V trimming: 3 bases; J trimming: 0 bases; junction bases outside the gene matches: 10. CDR1 is SNHLY and CDR2 is FYNNEI in the germline V gene. The CDR3 length is 17 residues. CDR3 loop: CASSDGQGDRGSYEQYF. The CDR3 DNA reads TGTGCCAGCAGTGATGGGCAGGGAGACAGGGGCTCCTACGAGCAGTACTTC.

About this clone itself: This sample includes further DNA sequences coding for the same CDR3. The rearrangement uses TRBV5-1 and TRBJ2-7; 10 bases are a match to TRBD2. Germline V gives CDR1 SGHRS, CDR2 YFSETQ. The length of the CDR3 is 14 residues. V gave up 4 bases and J gave up 1 base; unmatched junction bases: 2. CDR3 loop: CASSQTSGSYEQYF. CDR3 DNA: TGCGCCAGCAGCCAGACTAGCGGGTCCTACGAGCAGTACTTC.

The chain employs TRBV5-1 and TRBJ2-3, with 7 bases that match TRBD2. With V trimmed by 0 bases and J by 2 bases, 9 bases remained unmatched. The CDR3 sequence is 17 residues long. Looked up from germline, CDR1 is SGHRS and CDR2 is YFSETQ. DNA for the CDR3: TGCGCCAGCAGCTTGGCCCCTAGCGGTTCTCACACAGATACGCAGTATTTT. Its protein product is CASSLAPSGSHTDTQYF.

In the case of this clone: Other DNA sequences in the sample encode the same CDR3. The rearrangement links TRBV15 to TRBJ2-5; maybe TRBD2 (5 bases). Germline CDR1 reads LNHNV; CDR2 reads YYDKDF (reference sequence). The CDR3 runs to 15 residues. V dropped 0 bases and J dropped 4 bases, with 12 bases sitting between them. In DNA form, the CDR3 reads TGTGCCACCAGCAGAGATCGGGCGGGCCTAGAGACCCAGTACTTC. Its protein is CATSRDRAGLETQYF.

V and J are TRBV5-8 and TRBJ2-7, with 10 bases lining up with TRBD1. The CDR3 totals 15 residues. CDR1 and CDR2 from the germline V gene are SGHTS and YDEGEE. The V and J ends lost 2 bases and 2 bases, in that order; junction bases with no gene match: 4. CDR3 in DNA: TGTGCCAGCAGCTTCACCGGGACAGGGGCCTACGAGCAGTACTTC. Encoded protein: CASSFTGTGAYEQYF.

The genes are TRBV11-1 and TRBJ1-5; 8 bases fit TRBD1. V shed 5 bases, J shed 6 bases, and the junction held 3 bases outside the gene matches. Looked up from germline, CDR1 is SGHAT and CDR2 is FQDESV (reference sequence). This CDR3 is 13 amino acids long. The CDR3 DNA reads TGTGCCAGCAGCCGCGACAGGGGTCAGCCCCAGCATTTT. Amino acids: CASSRDRGQPQHF.

The CDR3 DNA is TGTGCCAGCAGCCGCACAGGGAGAGAGACCCAGTACTTC. This encodes CASSRTGRETQYF. The rearrangement links TRBV7-2 to TRBJ2-5, with D possibly being TRBD1 (6 bases). Germline values: CDR1 SGHTA, CDR2 FQGNSA. The length of the CDR3 is 13 residues. V was cut by 5 bases and J by 4 bases, with 11 bases left in between.

This rearrangement joins TRBV6-5 to TRBJ2-7, with D hard to call. Germline V gene lookup returns CDR1 MNHEY and CDR2 SVGAGI. CDR3 length: 12 amino acids. V shed 6 bases and J shed 6 bases, with 12 bases lying between them. CDR3 residues: CASREFVGEQYF. The CDR3 DNA reads TGTGCCAGCAGGGAGTTTGTTGGCGAGCAGTACTTC.

This clone was observed a single time. This rearrangement joins TRBV28 to TRBJ1-2; 7 bases align to TRBD1. The CDR3 covers 13 residues. Germline V gives CDR1 MDHEN, CDR2 SYDVKM. Trimming took 6 bases from V and 4 from J; bases not matched to a gene: 5. In DNA, the CDR3 is TGTGCCAGCAGCGGGGACAGCGCCTATGGCTACACCTTC. It encodes CASSGDSAYGYTF.

This clone showed up just once. The CDR3 DNA is TGTGCCAGCAGCGAACCGGCGGGCTCCCCCGTGACCCAGTACTTC. This codes for CASSEPAGSPVTQYF. The V gene is TRBV21-1, the J gene TRBJ2-5; TRBD2, the D gene given by the table, was not confirmed from the DNA. TRBV21-1 is a pseudogene locus. The CDR3 contains 15 residues.

CDR3 sequence reads: CASSLSPVRETQYF. The CDR3 nucleotides are TGTGCCAGCAGCTTGTCTCCCGTCAGGGAGACCCAGTACTTC. This chain connects TRBV5-5 to TRBJ2-5; D uncertain. This CDR3 is 14 amino acids long. CDR1 and CDR2 (germline): SGHKS, YYEKEE (reference sequence). With 1 base removed from V and 5 bases from J, the gap between germline ends came to 12 bases.